Included here is one T cell receptor (beta chain) sequence, with context. This specimen belongs to a study of blood T cell repertoires in COVID-19. Study details: COVID-19 samples collected from the United States, Italy and Spain covered acute and convalescent phases.

Source study methods: Amplification with reference gene primers provided the estimates of nucleated cell counts. The table came from immunoSEQ multiplex PCR; TCRdb's copy has only in-frame clones and leaves some out. That table is the source of V, J and clone size, and D and trimming were worked out from the DNA. This sample carries some 360,000 clones, 87% of them seen once, and the ten largest clones take approximately 2.5%. This CDR3 has 18 amino acids. The clonotype originates from a woman in her sixties or seventies with COVID-19, enrolled during active disease. The rearrangement joins TRBV21-1 to TRBJ1-5. TRBV21-1 is marked as a pseudogene. Specimen: peripheral blood. The CDR3 DNA reads TGTGCCAGCAGCAAAGTGGGTAAGGGAGTAGTTGGCAATCAGCCCCAGCATTTT. Residues: CASSKVGKGVVGNQPQHF.